These 17 T cell receptor beta chains were all obtained from the same sample, sequenced in a study of T cell responses to AZD1222 COVID-19 vaccine. Libraries were prepared by immunoSEQ multiplex PCR; TCRdb keeps only in-frame clonotypes and omits some of them. The sample includes fewer than 250,000 clones, approximately 94% of them seen just once. Sequencing used peripheral blood, obtained on day 0 of MenACWY control vaccination. The receptors originated from an adult in good health.

This chain joins TRBV4-1 and TRBJ1-2, with D unresolved. There are 13 residues in the CDR3. CDR1 MGHRA and CDR2 YSYEKL come from the germline V gene. The V gene lost 4 bases and the J gene lost 4 bases, with 10 bases spanning the gap. In DNA form, the CDR3 reads TGCGCCAGCAGCCCGTCGGGTCGCTATGGCTACACCTTC. Translated: CASSPSGRYGYTF.

The V call is TRBV5-1, the J call TRBJ2-1; 9 bases match TRBD2. Germline loops: CDR1 SGHRS, CDR2 YFSETQ. The CDR3 runs to 16 residues. The junction had 6 bases not matched to a gene; V was cut back by 3 bases and J by 2 bases. The CDR3 spells CASSSGLAVTYNEQFF. The CDR3 nucleotides are TGCGCCAGCAGCTCGGGACTAGCAGTAACCTACAATGAGCAGTTCTTC. The full variable domain, its missing parts supplied by reference TRBV5-1 and TRBJ2-1, is KAGVTQTPRYLIKTRGQQVTLSCSPISGHRSVSWYQQTPGQGLQFLFEYFSETQRNKGNFPGRFSGRQFSNSRSEMNVSTLELGDSALYLCASSSGLAVTYNEQFFGPGTRLTVL.

In its sample, this clone was seen once. The J gene is TRBJ2-5, the V gene TRBV4-1; D is undetermined. The CDR3 contains 15 residues. In germline, CDR1 is MGHRA, CDR2 YSYEKL. Trimming removed 0 bases from V and 2 bases from J, with 10 bases in between. The DNA for the CDR3 is TGCGCCAGCAGCCAAGATCAATGGTCGCAAGAGACCCAGTACTTC. This codes for CASSQDQWSQETQYF.

The chain employs TRBV9 and TRBJ1-3, with unresolved D. The V end lost 4 bases, the J end lost 0 bases, and 8 bases lay between the germline ends. The CDR3 covers 14 residues. The germline CDR1 and CDR2 sequences are SGDLS and YYNGEE. The chain's CDR3 is CASSSGLSGNTIYF. The CDR3 bases are TGTGCCAGCAGCTCGGGTCTCTCTGGAAACACCATATATTTT.

The gene calls are TRBV6-5 and TRBJ1-1; D may be TRBD1 (5 bases). The CDR3 sequence is 13 residues long. Trimming shortened V by 6 bases and J by 3 bases, and 11 bases separated the two germline ends. The V gene's germline CDR1 is MNHEY and CDR2 SVGAGI. CDR3 nucleotides: TGTGCCAGCAGGACAGACGCTTACACTGAAGCTTTCTTT. Translating it yields CASRTDAYTEAFF.

This sequence joins TRBV7-9 and TRBJ2-7; either TRBD1 or TRBD2 may fit D (5 bases each). Trimming shortened V by 5 bases and J by 3 bases, and 14 bases separated the two germline ends. The CDR3 is 14 residues long. Germline CDR1 SEHNR, CDR2 FQNEAQ (reference sequence). As DNA, the CDR3 is TGTGCCAGCAGCCATTCCGGGGCTGACTACGAGCAGTACTTC. Its translation: CASSHSGADYEQYF.

CDR3 DNA: TGCAGCGTTGACAGGGACAGGGGCGCTGGCTACACCTTC. Its protein is CSVDRDRGAGYTF. V gene TRBV29-1 combines with J gene TRBJ1-2; 10 bases line up with TRBD1. Germline V gene sequence: CDR1 SQVTM, CDR2 ANQGSEA. The trim removed 3 bases at V and 7 bases at J, leaving 5 bases unmatched. The length of the CDR3 is 13 residues.

The chain employs TRBV29-1 and TRBJ2-1; 9 bases are a match to TRBD1. The length of the CDR3 is 16 residues. J lost 1 base, V lost 6 bases, and 10 bases had no gene match. Germline V gene sequence: CDR1 SQVTM, CDR2 ANQGSEA. CDR3 in amino acids: CSVLHRDRVSYNEQFF. The CDR3 DNA is TGCAGCGTCCTTCACCGGGACAGGGTGTCCTACAATGAGCAGTTCTTC.

The chain joins TRBV5-6 to TRBJ1-5; D is uncertain. Germline V CDR1 and CDR2: SGHDT, YYEEEE. V gave up 4 bases and J gave up 1 base, with 9 bases separating them. The CDR3 has 14 amino acids. The CDR3 loop reads CASSSTLSNQPQHF. The CDR3 region has the DNA TGTGCCAGCAGCAGTACACTAAGCAATCAGCCCCAGCATTTT. The whole variable domain, filled in from reference TRBV5-6 and TRBJ1-5, reads DAGVTQSPTHLIKTRGQQVTLRCSPKSGHDTVSWYQQALGQGPQFIFQYYEEEERQRGNFPDRFSGHQFPNYSSELNVNALLLGDSALYLCASSSTLSNQPQHFGDGTRLSIL.

The V and J genes are TRBV19 and TRBJ1-1; the D is unclear. This CDR3 contains 13 residues. Per germline, CDR1 LNHDA and CDR2 SQIVND (reference sequence). V was trimmed by 1 base and J by 2 bases, leaving 5 bases between them. The CDR3, as DNA: TGTGCCAGTAGTATAGGTAGAAACACTGAAGCTTTCTTT. Protein product: CASSIGRNTEAFF.

V and J are TRBV7-2 and TRBJ1-2; D ambiguous. Germline V CDR1 and CDR2: SGHTA, FQGNSA. The CDR3 has 13 residues. V lost 5 bases to trimming and J lost 8 bases, with 15 bases between them. The CDR3 coding sequence is TGTGCCAGCAGCCTCGGACGGCTGGGGGGCTACACCTTC. This translates into CASSLGRLGGYTF.

The chain recombines TRBV7-9 with TRBJ2-7; 7 nucleotides align to TRBD1. V shed 1 base, J shed 4 bases, and the junction held 1 base outside the gene matches. The CDR3 is made up of 13 amino acids. CDR1 and CDR2 from the germline V gene are SEHNR and FQNEAQ (reference sequence). The CDR3 spells CASSLGGQYEQYF. The DNA for the CDR3 is TGTGCCAGCAGCTTAGGGGGACAGTACGAGCAGTACTTC.

The genes are TRBV6-1 and TRBJ2-1; TRBD2 matches at 9 bases. The ends lost 2 bases at V and 2 bases at J; junction bases unmatched: 4. Per the germline V gene, CDR1 is MNHNS and CDR2 is SASEGT. The length of the CDR3 is 16 residues. CDR3: CASSEYSGGPYNEQFF. CDR3 sequence (DNA): TGTGCCAGCAGTGAATATAGCGGGGGCCCCTACAATGAGCAGTTCTTC.

CDR3 protein: CASSPLVGLEQFF. For the CDR3, the DNA is TGTGCCAGCTCACCACTGGTTGGACTAGAGCAGTTCTTC. The J gene is TRBJ2-1, the V gene TRBV18, with a tentative D call TRBD2 (6 bases). The CDR3 contains 13 residues. The germline V gene has CDR1 KGHSH and CDR2 LQKENI. V was clipped by 1 base and J by 10 bases, with 11 bases between them. Supplemented by reference TRBV18 and TRBJ2-1, the full variable domain reads NAGVMQNPRHLVRRRGQEARLRCSPMKGHSHVYWYRQLPEEGLKFMVYLQKENIIDESGMPKERFSAEFPKEGPSILRIQQVVRGDSAAYFCASSPLVGLEQFFGPGTRLTVL.

As DNA, the CDR3 is TGTGCCAGCAGCTTAGTTGCGGGGGGCAGGGGGTCGGATACGCAGTATTTT. Its translation is CASSLVAGGRGSDTQYF. J is TRBJ2-3 and V is TRBV7-6; a weak D match, TRBD2 (8 bases). Germline-derived CDR1 and CDR2 are SGHVS and FNYEAQ. There are 17 residues in the CDR3. Between the trimmed V and J ends, which lost 1 base and 6 bases, there was a span of 20 bases.

The CDR3 protein is CAWSVQGLPYNSPLHF. As DNA, the CDR3 is TGTGCCTGGAGTGTACAGGGGTTACCCTATAATTCACCCCTCCACTTT. The rearrangement links TRBV30 to TRBJ1-6, with 7 bases identical to TRBD1. Germline assignment: CDR1 GTSNPN and CDR2 SVGIG (reference sequence). V was clipped by 0 bases and J by 2 bases; unmatched bases: 4. The CDR3 runs to 16 residues.

The rearrangement joins TRBV18 to TRBJ1-2; a weak D match, TRBD1 (6 bases). V gave up 6 bases and J gave up 4 bases, with 9 bases separating them. Germline lookup yields CDR1 KGHSH and CDR2 LQKENI. The length of the CDR3 is 12 residues. CDR3 sequence (DNA): TGTGCCAGCTCGACAGGCCTCTATGGCTACACCTTC. Amino acids: CASSTGLYGYTF.